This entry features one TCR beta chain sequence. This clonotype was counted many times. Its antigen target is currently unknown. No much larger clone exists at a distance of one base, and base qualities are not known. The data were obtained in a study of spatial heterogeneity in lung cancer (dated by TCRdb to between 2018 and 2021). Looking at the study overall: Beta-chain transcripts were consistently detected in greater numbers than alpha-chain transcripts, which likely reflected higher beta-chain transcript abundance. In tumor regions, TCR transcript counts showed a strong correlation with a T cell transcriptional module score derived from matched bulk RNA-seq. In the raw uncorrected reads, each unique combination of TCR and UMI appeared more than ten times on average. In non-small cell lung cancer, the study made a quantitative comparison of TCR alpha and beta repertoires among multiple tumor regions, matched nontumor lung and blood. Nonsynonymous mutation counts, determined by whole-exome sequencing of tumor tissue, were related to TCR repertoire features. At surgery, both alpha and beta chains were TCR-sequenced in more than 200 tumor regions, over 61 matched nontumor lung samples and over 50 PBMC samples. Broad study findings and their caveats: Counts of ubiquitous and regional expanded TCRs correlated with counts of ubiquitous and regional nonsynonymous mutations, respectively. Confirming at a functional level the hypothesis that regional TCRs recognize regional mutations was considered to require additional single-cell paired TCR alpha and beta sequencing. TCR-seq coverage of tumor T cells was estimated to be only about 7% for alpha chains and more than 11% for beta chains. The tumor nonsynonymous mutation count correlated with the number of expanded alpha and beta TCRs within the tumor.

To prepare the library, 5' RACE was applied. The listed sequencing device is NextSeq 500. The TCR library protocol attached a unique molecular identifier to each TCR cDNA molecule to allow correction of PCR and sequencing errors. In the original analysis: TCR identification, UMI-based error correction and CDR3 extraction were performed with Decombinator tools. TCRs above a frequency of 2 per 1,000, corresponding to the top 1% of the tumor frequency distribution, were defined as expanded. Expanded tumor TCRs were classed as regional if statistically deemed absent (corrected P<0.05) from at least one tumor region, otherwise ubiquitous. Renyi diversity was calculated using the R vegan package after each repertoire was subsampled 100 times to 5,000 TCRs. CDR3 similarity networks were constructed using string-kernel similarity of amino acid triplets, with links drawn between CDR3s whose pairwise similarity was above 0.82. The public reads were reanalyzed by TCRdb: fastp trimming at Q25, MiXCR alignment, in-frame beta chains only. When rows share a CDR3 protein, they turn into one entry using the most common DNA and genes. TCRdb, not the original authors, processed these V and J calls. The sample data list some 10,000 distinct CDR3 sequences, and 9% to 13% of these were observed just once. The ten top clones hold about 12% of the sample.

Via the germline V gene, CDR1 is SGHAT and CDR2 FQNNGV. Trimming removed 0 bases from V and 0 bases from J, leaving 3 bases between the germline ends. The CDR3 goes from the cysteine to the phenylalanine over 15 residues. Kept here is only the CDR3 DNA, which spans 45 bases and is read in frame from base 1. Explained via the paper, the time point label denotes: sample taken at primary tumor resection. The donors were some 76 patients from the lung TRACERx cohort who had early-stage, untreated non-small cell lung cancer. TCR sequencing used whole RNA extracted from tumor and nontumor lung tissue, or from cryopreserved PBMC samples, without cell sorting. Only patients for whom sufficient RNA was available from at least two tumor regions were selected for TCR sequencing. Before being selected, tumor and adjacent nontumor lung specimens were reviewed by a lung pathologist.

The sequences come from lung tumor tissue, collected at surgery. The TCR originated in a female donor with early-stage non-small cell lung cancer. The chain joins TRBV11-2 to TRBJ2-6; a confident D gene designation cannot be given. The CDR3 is CASSLELSGANVLTF. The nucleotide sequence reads TGTGCCAGCAGCTTAGAGCTCTCTGGGGCCAACGTCCTGACTTTC.